The rows below give T cell receptor beta chains drawn from one sample of a study. TCRdb passed the RT-PCR reads through MiXCR, listing each CDR3 protein once. The sample contains almost 700,000 distinct CDR3 sequences, 14% of which appear only once. Sequencing used memory CD4+ T cells from blood. These receptors originate from a female donor in good health, serving as a healthy control. Each CDR3 is given without its conserved first and last residue. Each record gives: J gene, clone size, V gene, CDR3 protein. Size is omitted from some rows. Given values are once, few, many or a class for expanded clones.

j_gene: TRBJ2-7
abundance: many
v_gene: TRBV5-1
CDR3aa: ASSPGDSAYEQY

j_gene: TRBJ1-1
abundance: few
v_gene: TRBV18
CDR3aa: ASSQTRDRDAF

j_gene: TRBJ2-2
abundance: many
v_gene: TRBV29-1
CDR3aa: SVSYTGELF

j_gene: TRBJ1-4
abundance: few
v_gene: TRBV5-1
CDR3aa: ASSPEGSGGKLF

j_gene: TRBJ1-4
abundance: few
v_gene: TRBV20-1
CDR3aa: SARWGITNEKLF

j_gene: TRBJ2-7
abundance: NA
v_gene: TRBV5-1
CDR3aa: ASSPDGGFTYEQY

j_gene: TRBJ1-5
abundance: few
v_gene: TRBV6-6
CDR3aa: ASSYSVGTGGNQPQH

j_gene: TRBJ2-1
abundance: NA
v_gene: TRBV20-1
CDR3aa: SASDWESPYNEQF

j_gene: TRBJ2-7
abundance: few
v_gene: TRBV4-3
CDR3aa: ASSQAERGYEQY

j_gene: TRBJ2-3
abundance: many
v_gene: TRBV29-1
CDR3aa: SVVQGDTQY

j_gene: TRBJ2-2
abundance: NA
v_gene: TRBV28
CDR3aa: ASSPRYIPTGELF

j_gene: TRBJ2-7
abundance: few
v_gene: TRBV11-2
CDR3aa: ASSQPFSAVYEQY